The 32 T cell receptor beta chains in this list originate from one sample, sequenced in a study of blood T cell repertoires in COVID-19. TCRdb's table, derived via immunoSEQ multiplex PCR, lists solely in-frame clones and lacks some. In the table there are some 150,000 clones, around 83% of which are singletons. Sequenced: peripheral blood. The source of these receptors is a man in his forties with acute or convalescent COVID-19.

Of note for this clone: At one end the junction does not follow the germline gene, possibly because of a read error. V gene TRBV7-7 combines with J gene TRBJ2-5; D is possibly TRBD2 (6 bases). The CDR3 sequence is 14 residues long. Per germline, CDR1 SSHAT and CDR2 FNYEAQ (reference sequence). As DNA, the CDR3 is TGTGCTAGCAAAACCTCTCCGGGAGAAGAGACCCAGTACTTC. Protein: CASKTSPGEETQYF. The complete variable domain, with remaining parts taken from reference TRBV7-7 and TRBJ2-5, reads GAGVSQSPRYKVTKRGQDVTLRCDPISSHATLYWYQQALGQGPEFLTYFNYEAQPDKSGLPSDRFSAERPEGSISTLTIQRTEQRDSAMYRCASKTSPGEETQYFGPGTRLLVL.

The chain carries TRBV9 and TRBJ2-1; D is unclear. The V end lost 0 bases, the J end lost 4 bases, and 11 bases lay between the germline ends. The length of the CDR3 is 15 residues. Germline V gene lookup returns CDR1 SGDLS and CDR2 YYNGEE. The CDR3 sequence is CASSVGPLDYNEQFF. The CDR3 bases are TGTGCCAGCAGCGTAGGTCCGCTAGATTACAATGAGCAGTTCTTC.

This chain joins TRBV12-5 and TRBJ2-1; 8 bases are a match to TRBD2. This CDR3 has 15 residues. Looked up from germline, CDR1 is LGHNT and CDR2 is FRNRAP. The junction had 10 bases not matched to a gene; V was cut back by 6 bases and J by 6 bases. The CDR3 DNA reads as TGTGCTAGTGGGATCGGGGGGGCTGATGTCAATGAGCAGTTCTTC. Protein sequence: CASGIGGADVNEQFF.

This clone was seen only once. This chain joins TRBV7-2 and TRBJ1-2, with D possibly TRBD1 on 5 matching bases. CDR1 is SGHTA, CDR2 FQGNSA, per germline. Trimming removed 5 bases from V and 4 bases from J, with 11 bases in between. The CDR3 has 13 amino acids. The CDR3 loop is CASSPDSGYGYTF. The DNA of the CDR3 is TGTGCCAGCAGCCCCGACAGTGGCTATGGCTACACCTTC.

This chain connects TRBV6-5 to TRBJ2-7; TRBD1 matches 8 bases. The CDR3 runs 14 residues. Germline trimming cut 6 bases from V and 3 bases from J; bases unmatched to any gene: 7. CDR1 is MNHEY, CDR2 SVGAGI, per germline. CDR3 sequence: CASSRGQGSYEQYF. CDR3 nucleotide sequence: TGTGCCAGCAGCCGCGGACAGGGCAGCTACGAGCAGTACTTC.

This clone was seen only a few times. The chain has TRBV27 and TRBJ1-2; 10 bases are shared with TRBD1. This CDR3 is built from 15 residues. The trim removed 8 bases at V and 4 bases at J, leaving 10 bases unmatched. Germline values: CDR1 MNHEY, CDR2 SMNVEV (reference sequence). The CDR3 region has the DNA TGTGCCAGCGCCTCGCCGGGACAGGGGAGCTATGGCTACACCTTC. It specifies CASASPGQGSYGYTF.

The chain uses TRBV28 and TRBJ1-1; the match to TRBD1 covers 8 bases. The V gene's germline CDR1 is MDHEN and CDR2 SYDVKM. After removal of 5 bases from V and 3 bases from J, the junction contained 8 bases not matched to a gene. The CDR3 consists of 15 residues. The CDR3 DNA follows: TGTGCCAGCAGTCGCAGGGGGCGGGTGGACACTGAAGCTTTCTTT. This encodes CASSRRGRVDTEAFF.

This CDR3 is CASRALAGGSYEQYF. CDR3 nucleotides: TGTGCCAGCAGAGCACTAGCGGGGGGATCCTACGAGCAGTACTTC. The J gene is TRBJ2-7, the V gene TRBV2, with 12 nucleotides matching TRBD2. J lost 1 base, V lost 6 bases, and 4 bases had no gene match. Germline V gene lookup returns CDR1 SNHLY and CDR2 FYNNEI. The CDR3 covers 15 residues.

The rearrangement joins TRBV5-6 to TRBJ2-7, with 7 positions matching TRBD1. After removal of 0 bases from V and 6 bases from J, the junction contained 6 bases not matched to a gene. This CDR3 region has 14 residues. CDR1 is SGHDT and CDR2 is YYEEEE in the germline V gene. The CDR3 region has the DNA TGTGCCAGCAGCTTGGGTCTAGGGGGCGGCGAGCAGTACTTC. Translating it yields CASSLGLGGGEQYF. The full variable domain, in which reference TRBV5-6 and TRBJ2-7 provide the parts outside the CDR3, is DAGVTQSPTHLIKTRGQQVTLRCSPKSGHDTVSWYQQALGQGPQFIFQYYEEEERQRGNFPDRFSGHQFPNYSSELNVNALLLGDSALYLCASSLGLGGGEQYFGPGTRLTVT.

V usage is TRBV6-4 and J usage is TRBJ1-1, with a weak D call TRBD1 (6 bases). The V gene lost 4 bases and the J gene lost 10 bases, with 19 bases spanning the gap. Per germline, CDR1 MRHNA and CDR2 SNTAGT. The CDR3 contains 14 residues. CDR3 DNA sequence: TGTGCCAGCAGTGTCCAACAGGGCACTGCGTTAGCTTTCTTT. Translation: CASSVQQGTALAFF.

This sequence joins TRBV19 and TRBJ1-1, with a weak D call TRBD1 (6 bases). Germline V CDR1 and CDR2: LNHDA, SQIVND (reference sequence). V lost 5 bases to trimming and J lost 4 bases, with 17 bases between them. The CDR3 has 15 residues. CDR3: CASSEDSGTLTEAFF. DNA for the CDR3: TGTGCCAGTAGTGAGGACTCCGGGACACTCACTGAAGCTTTCTTT.

This clone was counted once. The V call is TRBV2, the J call TRBJ2-1, with TRBD2 as a possible D gene (5 bases). Germline CDR1 is SNHLY and CDR2 is FYNNEI. V was clipped by 2 bases and J by 10 bases, with 12 bases between them. CDR3 length equals 13 residues. The CDR3 loop is CASSEILGSEQFF. The CDR3 DNA is TGTGCCAGCAGTGAAATATTGGGGAGCGAGCAGTTCTTC.

The V and J genes are TRBV12-3 or TRBV12-4 and TRBJ1-2, with D tentatively TRBD1 (6 bases). The V end lost 8 bases, the J end lost 2 bases, and 6 bases lay between the germline ends. This CDR3 is built from 11 residues. CDR3 protein: CASQGNYGYTF. Written as DNA, the CDR3 is TGTGCCAGCCAGGGGAACTATGGCTACACCTTC.

The gene calls are TRBV30 and TRBJ1-6; D unresolved. CDR3 length: 14 residues. Germline CDR1 and CDR2: GTSNPN and SVGIG (reference sequence). Trimming removed 0 bases from V and 4 bases from J, with 7 bases in between. The DNA of the CDR3 is TGTGCCTGGAGTGTAACGAGATATAATTCACCCCTCCACTTT. Its protein is CAWSVTRYNSPLHF. The entire variable domain, with the rest obtained from reference TRBV30 and TRBJ1-6, is as follows: SQTIHQWPATLVQPVGSPLSLECTVEGTSNPNLYWYRQAAGRGLQLLFYSVGIGQISSEVPQNLSASRPQDRQFILSSKKLLLSDSGFYLCAWSVTRYNSPLHFGNGTRLTVT.

The V and J genes are TRBV28 and TRBJ2-2; 9 bases are a match to TRBD1. V dropped 6 bases and J dropped 5; count of bases not matched to a gene: 7. Germline CDR1 reads MDHEN; CDR2 reads SYDVKM. The CDR3 extends over 15 amino acids. The CDR3 coding sequence is TGTGCCAGCAGGCAACAGGGGGCTCGAACCGGGGAGCTGTTTTTT. It yields the protein CASRQQGARTGELFF.

The chain has TRBV29-1 and TRBJ2-1, with D possibly TRBD1 on 6 matching bases. V lost 5 bases, J lost 6 bases, and 26 bases lay in between. CDR1 and CDR2 (germline): SQVTM, ANQGSEA. CDR3 length equals 17 residues. The CDR3 loop reads CSVSSPAPTGSRNEQFF. The CDR3 DNA reads as TGCAGCGTTTCGAGCCCCGCCCCGACAGGCTCTCGCAATGAGCAGTTCTTC.

The rearrangement joins TRBV28 to TRBJ1-1; tentatively, D is TRBD1 (6 bases). The CDR3 has 16 residues. Between the trimmed V and J ends, which lost 4 bases and 1 base, there was a span of 16 bases. Germline V gene lookup returns CDR1 MDHEN and CDR2 SYDVKM. CDR3 sequence (DNA): TGTGCCAGCAGTTCTACAGGGTTGGTAGCGAACACTGAAGCTTTCTTT. It specifies CASSSTGLVANTEAFF.

The rearrangement links TRBV6-5 to TRBJ1-4; 7 bases fit TRBD1. V dropped 5 bases and J dropped 7; count of bases not matched to a gene: 7. In germline, CDR1 is MNHEY, CDR2 SVGAGI. The CDR3 has 14 residues. CDR3 protein: CASSRQGYGEKLFF. In DNA form, the CDR3 reads TGTGCCAGCAGTCGACAGGGATATGGTGAAAAACTGTTTTTT.

The rearrangement uses TRBV11-3 and TRBJ2-1, with D possibly matching TRBD2 (5 bases). V was pared by 4 bases and J by 7 bases, with 14 bases between. The CDR3 contains 14 residues. Germline CDR1 is SGHNT and CDR2 is YENEEA. The CDR3 nucleotides read TGTGCCAGCAGCTCCCCTGACTACGCTAATGAGCAGTTCTTC. Translation: CASSSPDYANEQFF. The whole variable domain, filled in from reference TRBV11-3 and TRBJ2-1, reads EAGVVQSPRYKIIEKKQPVAFWCNPISGHNTLYWYLQNLGQGPELLIRYENEEAVDDSQLPKDRFSAERLKGVDSTLKIQPAELGDSAVYLCASSSPDYANEQFFGPGTRLTVL.

In its sample, this clone is medium-sized (0.01 to 0.1%). This sequence joins TRBV28 and TRBJ1-5; the D gene is possibly TRBD1 (6 bases). Deletions cut 5 bases from V and 4 bases from J, with 21 bases between. The CDR3 extends over 17 amino acids. Germline values: CDR1 MDHEN, CDR2 SYDVKM. The CDR3 sequence: CASSPPNRVRSNQPQHF. DNA for the CDR3: TGTGCCAGCAGTCCACCCAACAGGGTAAGGTCAAATCAGCCCCAGCATTTT.

Here the CDR3 reads CASSLDREGHGYTF. The CDR3 DNA reads as TGTGCCAGCAGCCTGGACAGGGAAGGCCATGGCTACACCTTC. The chain joins TRBV9 to TRBJ1-2, with 8 bases fitting TRBD1. CDR1 is SGDLS and CDR2 is YYNGEE in the germline V gene. This CDR3 is 14 amino acids long. The V gene end was trimmed by 4 bases and the J gene end by 6 bases; junction bases not matched to a gene: 8.

The chain combines TRBV6-2 or TRBV6-3 with TRBJ1-5, with 7 bases identical to TRBD1. CDR1 and CDR2 (germline): MNHEY, SVGEGT. The CDR3 runs to 17 residues. Unmatched junction bases numbered 10, after V lost 4 bases and J lost 1 base. The CDR3 nucleotides read TGTGCCAGCAGTTCGACGACAGGGCGAGGGAGCAATCAGCCCCAGCATTTT. Protein: CASSSTTGRGSNQPQHF.

The V call is TRBV5-1, the J call TRBJ2-7, with unresolved D. Germline CDR1 SGHRS, CDR2 YFSETQ. There are 14 residues in the CDR3. V was clipped by 0 bases and J by 1 base, with 8 bases between them. The CDR3 region has the DNA TGCGCCAGCAGCTTGGACGCCGGTTCCTACGAGCAGTACTTC. Translated: CASSLDAGSYEQYF.

The V gene is TRBV5-6, the J gene TRBJ2-5; TRBD1 matches 8 bases. CDR3 length: 14 residues. CDR1 and CDR2 (germline): SGHDT, YYEEEE. V dropped 0 bases and J dropped 4; count of bases not matched to a gene: 2. CDR3 coding DNA: TGTGCCAGCAGCTTGGGGACAGGGATAGAGACCCAGTACTTC. It translates to CASSLGTGIETQYF.

The V call is TRBV10-2, the J call TRBJ1-4; 7 bases match TRBD1. J was trimmed by 4 bases and V by 6 bases; bases with no gene match: 2. The CDR3 has 13 residues. Germline V CDR1 and CDR2: WSHSY, SAAADI. CDR3 nucleotides: TGCGCCAGCAGCCGGGACAGTAATGAAAAACTGTTTTTT. It codes for CASSRDSNEKLFF.

This sequence joins TRBV7-8 and TRBJ2-5; D possibly corresponds to TRBD1 (5 bases). Looked up from germline, CDR1 is SGHVS and CDR2 is FQNEAQ. The CDR3 length is 17 residues. Trimming left V 5 bases short and J 5 bases short, with 24 bases between. CDR3 loop: CASSPGPPFPDQETQYF. The CDR3 DNA reads as TGTGCCAGCAGCCCAGGGCCACCGTTCCCCGATCAGGAGACCCAGTACTTC.

This clone has only a few counts. This sequence joins TRBV6-5 and TRBJ1-1, with unresolved D. In germline, CDR1 is MNHEY, CDR2 SVGAGI. With 4 bases removed from V and 4 bases from J, the gap between germline ends came to 13 bases. This CDR3 has 14 amino acids. The CDR3 spells CASSWRAVGTEAFF. The CDR3 region has the DNA TGTGCCAGCAGTTGGAGGGCTGTGGGCACTGAAGCTTTCTTT.

The chain has TRBV28 and TRBJ1-5; D is perhaps TRBD1 (5 bases). Germline V lookup: CDR1 MDHEN, CDR2 SYDVKM. Trimming stripped 5 bases from V and 4 bases from J, with 6 bases between. The CDR3 is made up of 12 amino acids. DNA for the CDR3: TGTGCCAGCAGTCCAGGGAATCAGCCCCAGCATTTT. Protein sequence: CASSPGNQPQHF.

The V gene is TRBV19, the J gene TRBJ2-1, with D possibly TRBD1 on 5 matching bases. CDR3 length: 13 residues. Germline assignment: CDR1 LNHDA and CDR2 SQIVND (reference sequence). Trimming left V 0 bases short and J 7 bases short, with 7 bases between. CDR3 sequence (DNA): TGTGCCAGTAGTATAGATCAGGGAAATGAGCAGTTCTTC. Its protein is CASSIDQGNEQFF.

The chain combines TRBV19 with TRBJ2-5; unclear D gene. V lost 4 bases and J 0 bases, leaving 6 bases between the germline ends. Germline V gene data show CDR1 as LNHDA and CDR2 as SQIVND (reference sequence). The CDR3 contains 13 residues. The CDR3 sequence: CASSNSDQETQYF. The CDR3 DNA reads as TGTGCCAGTAGTAACAGTGACCAAGAGACCCAGTACTTC.

The chain combines TRBV9 with TRBJ2-2; tentatively, D is TRBD1 (6 bases). CDR3 size: 13 residues. Trimming removed 3 bases at V and 8 bases at J, with 11 bases between. CDR1 is SGDLS and CDR2 is YYNGEE in the germline V gene. CDR3 nucleotides: TGTGCCAGCAGCGCAACTGACAGGGGGGAGCTGTTTTTT. It codes for CASSATDRGELFF.

The gene calls are TRBV4-1 and TRBJ2-3, with D maybe TRBD2 (6 bases). V was clipped by 4 bases and J by 0 bases, with 17 bases between them. CDR3 length: 17 amino acids. Germline values: CDR1 MGHRA, CDR2 YSYEKL. Here the CDR3 reads CASSPGGWDISTDTQYF. In DNA, the CDR3 is TGCGCCAGCAGCCCTGGGGGGTGGGATATTAGCACAGATACGCAGTATTTT.